This TCR beta chain was recorded in a study of monozygotic twins with inflammatory bowel disease. The quantity of total RNA per TCR library was around 3.5 ug. TCRdb reprocessed the 5' RACE reads and reports one entry per CDR3 protein, with no DNA. The record lists more than 100,000 distinct CDR3 sequences, of which the ten most abundant hold 1.9%. General observations from the study: Heterogeneous immunosuppressive treatment regimens may have introduced variability into patient repertoires.

The CDR3 spans 14 residues. Germline V lookup: CDR1 SGHRS, CDR2 YFSETQ. A note on this clonotype: Its antigen is unknown.

Sequenced: blood. This clonotype was obtained from a human donor with ulcerative colitis or Crohn's disease, or a healthy co-twin of an affected twin (not recorded which). The rearrangement links TRBV5-1 to TRBJ2-2. CDR3 amino acids: CASSLAGPMGELFF.